This T cell receptor beta chain was captured by sequencing in a study of CD8+CD57+ T cells in acquired aplastic anemia. Background on the study: Each DNA sample taken from sorted CD4+ and CD8+ cells came to 3 to 3.5 ug on average. CD4+ cells from healthy donors averaged about 10.8 million reads.

This clonotype was recorded at least ten times. Its target is not known. Genomic DNA, the template, was used for profiling of the TCR beta VDJ and CDR3. TCRdb independently ran MiXCR on the reads; one entry per CDR3 protein. The table records around 150,000 distinct CDR3 sequences, 41% of them present only once. The CDR3 runs 13 residues. Germline CDR1 reads MNHEY; CDR2 reads SMNVEV (reference sequence). Trimming took 6 bases from V and 6 from J, leaving 14 bases between them. Regarding the study as a whole: Nearly 30 CD8+ CDR3 sequences were shared between patients and controls.

Sequencing used sorted CD4+, CD8+, or CD8+CD57+ T cells (not recorded which) from PBMCs. The sequence was collected from a human donor in good health, serving as a control. The genes are TRBV27 and TRBJ1-1, with D maybe TRBD1 (6 bases). As DNA, the CDR3 is TGTGCCAGCAGAGGACAGCGAAGGCCTGAAGCTTTCTTT. Translation gives CASRGQRRPEAFF.